What follows are 24 T cell receptor beta chains derived from one specimen sequenced in a study of blood T cell repertoires in COVID-19 (dated by TCRdb to 2018 to 2020). Library preparation employed the immunoSEQ multiplex PCR assay. The table was pulled from immuneACCESS by TCRdb, which kept in-frame rearrangements only. Such tables lose some clones; where checked, under half of the loss comes from unresolved V genes, and the rest has no known cause. The sample records 180,000 or so clones, roughly 84% of which are singletons. The ten largest clones add up to over 10% of the sample. Material for sequencing was PBMCs or T cells enriched from blood (not recorded which). These receptors were collected from a woman aged 55 to 70 who had recovered from COVID-19.

V and J are TRBV10-3 and TRBJ2-2, with 14 bases fitting TRBD2. Trimming at V came to 6 bases and at J to 0 bases, leaving 6 bases not matched to a gene. Per the germline V gene, CDR1 is ENHRY and CDR2 is SYGVKD. This CDR3 has 18 residues. CDR3 protein: CAIRTGTSGGANTGELFF. Written as DNA, the CDR3 is TGTGCCATCAGAACCGGGACTAGCGGGGGAGCGAACACCGGGGAGCTGTTTTTT.

The chain carries TRBV28 and TRBJ1-6, with D perhaps matching TRBD1 (5 bases). The V gene lost 3 bases and the J gene lost 8 bases, with 14 bases spanning the gap. The CDR3 sequence is 15 residues long. CDR1 and CDR2 (germline): MDHEN, SYDVKM. DNA of the CDR3: TGTGCCAGCAGTTTCCCCATGACAGTAGATTCACCCCTCCACTTT. This codes for CASSFPMTVDSPLHF.

This rearrangement joins TRBV5-4 to TRBJ2-1; the match to TRBD2 covers 8 bases. The CDR3 totals 13 residues. V lost 3 bases and J lost 13; bases outside the gene matches: 9. Germline V gene data show CDR1 as SGHNT and CDR2 as YYREEE (reference sequence). The chain's CDR3 is CASSSARAGGQFF. For the CDR3, the DNA is TGTGCCAGCAGCTCGGCAAGGGCGGGAGGTCAGTTCTTC.

The chain combines TRBV5-1 with TRBJ1-2; 8 bases align to TRBD1. V trimming: 0 bases; J trimming: 7 bases; junction bases outside the gene matches: 5. This CDR3 spans 14 amino acids. Germline V gene sequence: CDR1 SGHRS, CDR2 YFSETQ. For the CDR3, the DNA is TGCGCCAGCAGCTTGGCCAGGGGGCAGGGTGGCTACACCTTC. Residues: CASSLARGQGGYTF.

This clone was picked up one time. The chain combines TRBV5-4 with TRBJ2-1, with 7 positions matching TRBD1. The V segment lost 2 bases and the J segment 0 bases; nucleotides outside the gene matches: 2. Germline V gives CDR1 SGHNT, CDR2 YYREEE (reference sequence). The CDR3 contains 15 residues. DNA of the CDR3: TGTGCCAGCAGCTTCCGACAGGGCTCCTACAATGAGCAGTTCTTC. It encodes CASSFRQGSYNEQFF.

The CDR3 sequence is CASRGTGQGYTF. Written as DNA, the CDR3 is TGCGCCAGCAGGGGGACAGGGCAGGGCTACACCTTC. The J gene is TRBJ1-2, the V gene TRBV10-2, with TRBD1 matching 9 bases. The germline gives CDR1 WSHSY, CDR2 SAAADI. Losses at the gene ends were 6 bases for V and 8 bases for J; bases not matched to a gene: 4. This CDR3 has 12 amino acids.

This chain links TRBV14 with TRBJ2-3; 7 bases are a match to TRBD1. The CDR3 is made up of 15 amino acids. Trimming took 4 bases from V and 3 from J; bases not matched to a gene: 7. Per germline, CDR1 SGHDN and CDR2 FVKESK. CDR3 residues: CASSPQQGKTDTQYF. The CDR3 DNA reads TGTGCCAGCAGCCCACAACAGGGGAAGACAGATACGCAGTATTTT. The complete variable domain, with remaining parts taken from reference TRBV14 and TRBJ2-3, reads EAGVTQFPSHSVIEKGQTVTLRCDPISGHDNLYWYRRVMGKEIKFLLHFVKESKQDESGMPNNRFLAERTGGTYSTLKVQPAELEDSGVYFCASSPQQGKTDTQYFGPGTRLTVL.

The rearrangement joins TRBV28 to TRBJ2-7; 8 bases are a match to TRBD2. Germline V gene lookup returns CDR1 MDHEN and CDR2 SYDVKM. The CDR3 is 14 residues long. J was trimmed by 1 base and V by 8 bases; bases with no gene match: 7. In nucleotides, the CDR3 is TGTGCCAGCTCCCGGGGGGGGCTTTCCTACGAGCAGTACTTC. It translates to CASSRGGLSYEQYF.

This clone was recorded many times. The rearrangement links TRBV9 to TRBJ2-7, with 14 positions matching TRBD2. V gave up 3 bases and J gave up 2 bases; unmatched junction bases: 4. The CDR3 has 16 residues. Germline V gives CDR1 SGDLS, CDR2 YYNGEE. The CDR3 sequence is CASSASGLAGAYEQYF. CDR3 sequence (DNA): TGTGCCAGCAGCGCCTCGGGACTAGCGGGGGCCTACGAGCAGTACTTC.

The chain has TRBV12-3 or TRBV12-4 and TRBJ1-1; TRBD1 matches 9 bases. This CDR3 is built from 13 residues. The J segment lost 6 bases and the V segment lost 6 bases, leaving 5 bases of the junction unmatched. CDR3 protein: CASSRDRGAEAFF. The CDR3 DNA sequence: TGTGCCAGCAGCCGAGACAGGGGGGCTGAAGCTTTCTTT.

This clone has only a few counts. The chain couples TRBV28 to TRBJ1-2; 9 positions match TRBD1. Looked up from germline, CDR1 is MDHEN and CDR2 is SYDVKM. Losses at the gene ends were 6 bases for V and 8 bases for J; bases not matched to a gene: 10. There are 14 residues in the CDR3. CDR3 protein: CASSSGTGLIGYTF. The CDR3, as DNA: TGTGCCAGCAGCTCCGGGACAGGGCTAATAGGCTACACCTTC.

The chain employs TRBV10-1 and TRBJ2-7; D is perhaps TRBD2 (6 bases). V lost 2 bases and J lost 1, with 12 bases in between. CDR3 size: 15 residues. CDR1 WNHNN and CDR2 SYGVQD come from the germline V gene (reference sequence). CDR3 loop: CASSEGRDGSYEQYF. Here the CDR3 DNA reads TGCGCCAGCAGTGAGGGGCGGGATGGGTCCTACGAGCAGTACTTC.

The rearrangement joins TRBV16 to TRBJ1-6; 7 positions agree with TRBD1. J lost 7 bases, V lost 3 bases, and 9 bases had no gene match. This CDR3 is built from 16 residues. Germline V lookup: CDR1 KGHSY, CDR2 FQNENV. The CDR3 loop reads CASSHKNDRVNSPLHF. CDR3 sequence (DNA): TGTGCCAGCAGCCATAAAAACGACAGGGTAAATTCACCCCTCCACTTT. The complete variable domain, with remaining parts taken from reference TRBV16 and TRBJ1-6, reads GEEVAQTPKHLVRGEGQKAKLYCAPIKGHSYVFWYQQVLKNEFKFLISFQNENVFDETGMPKERFSAKCLPNSPCSLEIQATKLEDSAVYFCASSHKNDRVNSPLHFGNGTRLTVT.

The chain couples TRBV6-5 to TRBJ1-4, with D unresolved. V gave up 2 bases and J gave up 6 bases, with 13 bases separating them. This CDR3 spans 15 amino acids. Germline V lookup: CDR1 MNHEY, CDR2 SVGAGI. CDR3 DNA sequence: TGTGCCAGCAGTTACCAGGTCGTCTGGGATGAAAAACTGTTTTTT. This codes for CASSYQVVWDEKLFF.

The rearrangement uses TRBV6-5 and TRBJ1-1; D is uncertain. Germline CDR1 and CDR2: MNHEY and SVGAGI. CDR3 length: 14 amino acids. Trimming took 1 base from V and 1 from J, leaving 7 bases between them. DNA for the CDR3: TGTGCCAGCAGTTACTTTAGCAGGAACACTGAAGCTTTCTTT. This gives the protein CASSYFSRNTEAFF.

This clone was observed once. The chain links TRBV9 to TRBJ1-1, with D possibly TRBD1 on 6 matching bases. The CDR3 totals 15 residues. Trimming left V 0 bases short and J 4 bases short, with 13 bases between. CDR1 is SGDLS, CDR2 YYNGEE, per germline. The CDR3 protein is CASSVDPGGATEAFF. The CDR3 DNA reads as TGTGCCAGCAGCGTAGACCCGGGGGGGGCCACTGAAGCTTTCTTT.

The genes are TRBV2 and TRBJ1-4; D is perhaps TRBD1 (6 bases). Germline V CDR1 and CDR2: SNHLY, FYNNEI. With 8 bases removed from V and 8 bases from J, the gap between germline ends came to 12 bases. The CDR3 totals 12 residues. Written as DNA, the CDR3 is TGTGCCAGCGATGGGGGCGAGGAAAAACTGTTTTTT. Translating gives CASDGGEEKLFF.

CDR3 protein: CASSPTTGNQPQHF. CDR3 nucleotide sequence: TGTGCCAGCAGTCCGACGACAGGGAATCAGCCCCAGCATTTT. The V call is TRBV6-5, the J call TRBJ1-5, with 7 bases fitting TRBD1. After removal of 5 bases from V and 4 bases from J, the junction contained 5 bases not matched to a gene. Germline V lookup: CDR1 MNHEY, CDR2 SVGAGI. The CDR3 extends over 14 amino acids.

The chain employs TRBV5-1 and TRBJ2-6; a weak D match, TRBD1 (5 bases). Germline V gives CDR1 SGHRS, CDR2 YFSETQ. V dropped 4 bases and J dropped 2 bases, with 10 bases sitting between them. The CDR3 consists of 15 residues. CDR3 DNA sequence: TGCGCCAGCAGCCCGTCAGGGACTGGGGCCAACGTCCTGACTTTC. Protein sequence: CASSPSGTGANVLTF.

The rearrangement links TRBV5-1 to TRBJ2-5, with 7 bases lining up with TRBD1. Losses at the gene ends were 3 bases for V and 4 bases for J; bases not matched to a gene: 6. This CDR3 comprises 14 residues. Germline CDR1 reads SGHRS; CDR2 reads YFSETQ. CDR3 DNA: TGCGCCAGCAGCTCGACAGGGAGCGGAGAGACCCAGTACTTC. Its translation is CASSSTGSGETQYF.

The rearrangement links TRBV25-1 to TRBJ1-1; the D gene is possibly TRBD1 (6 bases). This CDR3 is 14 amino acids long. Per the germline V gene, CDR1 is MGHDK and CDR2 is SYGVNS. V was pared by 8 bases and J by 1 base, with 14 bases between. CDR3 sequence (DNA): TGTGCCAGCGTCTCAATGGGACAGAACACTGAAGCTTTCTTT. It codes for CASVSMGQNTEAFF.

The rearrangement links TRBV9 to TRBJ1-2; 8 nucleotides align to TRBD1. This CDR3 region has 14 residues. Germline V gene sequence: CDR1 SGDLS, CDR2 YYNGEE. Losses at the gene ends were 4 bases for V and 4 bases for J; bases not matched to a gene: 6. CDR3 nucleotide sequence: TGTGCCAGCAGCACACAGGGGGGACGCTATGGCTACACCTTC. It yields the protein CASSTQGGRYGYTF.

Worth noting for this clone: A read error may produce the germline difference seen at one junction end. The chain couples TRBV18 to TRBJ1-2; D not certain. CDR1 is KGHSH and CDR2 is LQKENI in the germline V gene. The CDR3 is made up of 13 amino acids. This CDR3 is CASSPQSYYGYTF. The CDR3 bases are TGTGCCAGCTCTCCACAATCATACTATGGCTACACCTTC.

The chain employs TRBV7-8 and TRBJ1-1; 8 bases agree with TRBD1. Germline V lookup: CDR1 SGHVS, CDR2 FQNEAQ. V lost 7 bases and J lost 0; bases outside the gene matches: 7. CDR3 length: 15 amino acids. CDR3 amino acids: CASTPGTGLNTEAFF. The CDR3 region has the DNA TGTGCCAGCACCCCCGGGACAGGACTGAACACTGAAGCTTTCTTT.